This TCR beta chain was sequenced in a study of human T cells and chemical hapten exposure. Stated time point: patch test 1, 2 weeks after DPC sensitization. Stated treatment: therapeutic diphenylcyclopropenone sensitization with weekly scalp DPC. This clonotype was seen more than once but under ten times. TCRdb reanalysed the RACE reads using MiXCR and keeps one entry per CDR3 protein. The top ten hold over 1.1% of the sample, which has around 120,000 distinct CDR3 sequences, 12% seen once. Sequenced material: whole blood, taken in connection with sensitization to the hapten diphenylcyclopropenone (DPC). The sequence was collected from a woman in her 50s with alopecia areata. Some clones in this sample may be carry-over from other donors' samples.

CDR3 in DNA: TGCGCCAGCAGCGATCTGGGAGAGGGGCCCCAGCATTTT. This codes for CASSDLGEGPQHF. The genes are TRBV5-1 and TRBJ1-5; D not resolved. The germline V gene has CDR1 SGHRS and CDR2 YFSETQ. The V and J ends lost 4 bases and 9 bases respectively, with 14 bases between them. The CDR3 runs to 13 residues.